This is a list of T cell receptor beta chains from one sample in a study of blood T cell repertoires in COVID-19. This table comes from immunoSEQ multiplex PCR, and its TCRdb copy is limited to in-frame clones, with some not included. The data contain roughly 520,000 clones, over 75% of them singletons. The specimen was PBMCs or T cells enriched from blood (not recorded which). Source of these receptors: a woman in her thirties or forties who had recovered from COVID-19. Both conserved end residues are part of each CDR3. Fields, in order: D gene, J gene, V gene, CDR3 length, clone size, CDR3 protein, CDR3 DNA. The D gene is left open where the match is weak. Not every row has a clone size; where given, it reads once, few, many or a size class.

.	TRBJ1-1	TRBV12-5	13	.	CASGLHMNTEAFF	TGTGCTAGTGGTTTGCACATGAACACTGAAGCTTTCTTT
TRBD2	TRBJ2-2	TRBV7-2	16	.	CASSPGLAGGTGELFF	TGTGCCAGCAGCCCGGGACTAGCGGGAGGCACCGGGGAGCTGTTTTTT
TRBD2	TRBJ2-3	TRBV5-1	15	.	CASSLAGGPVDTQYF	TGCGCCAGCAGCTTGGCGGGAGGGCCGGTGGATACGCAGTATTTT
.	TRBJ1-2	TRBV29-1	14	.	CSAGGGGVGYGYTF	TGCAGCGCGGGGGGCGGAGGCGTGGGCTATGGCTACACCTTC
TRBD2	TRBJ2-1	TRBV7-2	15	.	CASSPRRGSYNEQFF	TGTGCCAGCAGCCCAAGACGCGGGAGCTACAATGAGCAGTTCTTC
.	TRBJ1-1	TRBV7-6	14	.	CASSLQAMNTEAFF	TGTGCCAGCAGCTTACAGGCTATGAACACTGAAGCTTTCTTT
.	TRBJ2-2	TRBV27	15	.	CASSLGRGRTGELFF	TGTGCCAGCAGTCTTGGACGGGGTCGGACCGGGGAGCTGTTTTTT
.	TRBJ2-3	TRBV3-1/TRBV3-2	14	.	CASSQDRRTDTQYF	TGTGCCAGCAGCCAAGACAGGCGCACAGATACGCAGTATTTT
TRBD1	TRBJ1-5	TRBV18	15	.	CASSRQGYSNQPQHF	TGTGCCAGCTCTCGACAGGGATATAGCAATCAGCCCCAGCATTTT
TRBD1	TRBJ2-5	TRBV24-1	15	once	CATSEATGGLETQYF	TGTGCCACCAGTGAAGCTACAGGGGGCCTGGAGACCCAGTACTTC
TRBD2	TRBJ2-7	TRBV29-1	20	once	CSVVGDANLPGTSGSYEQYF	TGCAGCGTTGTTGGAGATGCGAATCTACCCGGGACTAGCGGGAGCTACGAGCAGTACTTC
.	TRBJ1-1	TRBV11-3	11	.	CASSFWGVAFF	TGTGCCAGCAGCTTTTGGGGGGTAGCTTTCTTT
.	TRBJ1-1	TRBV7-9	16	.	CASSLGWGRAGTEAFF	TGTGCCAGCAGCTTAGGTTGGGGGAGGGCGGGCACTGAAGCTTTCTTT
TRBD2	TRBJ2-1	TRBV11-2	14	.	CASSLLADYNEQFF	TGTGCCAGCAGCTTACTAGCGGATTACAATGAGCAGTTCTTC
TRBD1	TRBJ1-2	TRBV3-1/TRBV3-2	14	.	CASSRGTGGHGYTF	TGTGCCAGCAGCCGTGGGACAGGGGGACATGGCTACACCTTC
TRBD2	TRBJ2-3	TRBV6-2/TRBV6-3	15	.	CASSYPVAGRDTQYF	TGTGCCAGCAGTTACCCGGTAGCGGGAAGAGATACGCAGTATTTT
.	TRBJ2-3	TRBV6-1	15	.	CASSELTKSTDTQYF	TGTGCCAGCAGTGAGCTGACAAAAAGCACAGATACGCAGTATTTT
.	TRBJ1-2	TRBV5-1	14	.	CASSAGRTLAGYTF	TGCGCCAGCAGCGCGGGACGGACCCTTGCTGGCTACACCTTC
TRBD1	TRBJ1-2	TRBV7-9	16	.	CASSPPSGQGPYGYTF	TGTGCCAGCAGCCCCCCGAGCGGACAGGGACCCTATGGCTACACCTTC
TRBD2	TRBJ2-1	TRBV20-1	14	.	CSASELAAYNEQFF	TGCAGTGCTAGTGAACTAGCGGCCTACAATGAGCAGTTCTTC
.	TRBJ2-3	TRBV9	17	.	CASSLPAGRGRTDTQYF	TGTGCCAGCAGCCTCCCGGCGGGGCGTGGGCGGACAGATACGCAGTATTTT
.	TRBJ2-5	TRBV11-3	15	.	CASSGGTGRQETQYF	TGTGCCAGCAGCGGGGGAACAGGGCGGCAAGAGACCCAGTACTTC